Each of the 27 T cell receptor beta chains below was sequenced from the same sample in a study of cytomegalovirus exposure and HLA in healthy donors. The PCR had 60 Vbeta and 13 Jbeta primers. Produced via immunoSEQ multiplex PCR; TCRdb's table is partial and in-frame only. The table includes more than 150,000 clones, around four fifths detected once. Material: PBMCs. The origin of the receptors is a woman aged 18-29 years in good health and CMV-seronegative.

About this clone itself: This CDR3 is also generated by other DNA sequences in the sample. The CDR3 region is CASSFPMANTEAFF. The CDR3, as DNA: TGTGCCAGCAGTTTCCCGATGGCGAACACTGAAGCTTTCTTT. J is TRBJ1-1 and V is TRBV28; D is uncertain. V was cut by 3 bases and J by 1 base, with 9 bases left in between. Germline V CDR1 and CDR2: MDHEN, SYDVKM. The CDR3 spans 14 residues.

The CDR3 spells CASSTTGQSRNEQFF. For the CDR3, the DNA is TGTGCCAGCAGTACCACGGGACAGTCACGAAATGAGCAGTTCTTC. The J gene is TRBJ2-1, the V gene TRBV28, with 7 positions matching TRBD1. CDR3 size: 15 residues. The trim removed 5 bases at V and 7 bases at J, leaving 11 bases unmatched. The germline gives CDR1 MDHEN, CDR2 SYDVKM.

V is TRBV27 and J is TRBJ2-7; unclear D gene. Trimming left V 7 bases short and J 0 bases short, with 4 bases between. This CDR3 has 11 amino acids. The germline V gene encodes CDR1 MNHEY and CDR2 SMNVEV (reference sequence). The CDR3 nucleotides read TGTGCCAGCAAGAGCTCCTACGAGCAGTACTTC. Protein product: CASKSSYEQYF.

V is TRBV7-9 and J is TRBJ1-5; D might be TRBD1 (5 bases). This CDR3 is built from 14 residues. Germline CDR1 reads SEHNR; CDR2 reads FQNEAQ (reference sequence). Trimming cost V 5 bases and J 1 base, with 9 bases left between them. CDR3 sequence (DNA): TGTGCCAGCAGCCCGGGACTGAGCAATCAGCCCCAGCATTTT. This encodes CASSPGLSNQPQHF.

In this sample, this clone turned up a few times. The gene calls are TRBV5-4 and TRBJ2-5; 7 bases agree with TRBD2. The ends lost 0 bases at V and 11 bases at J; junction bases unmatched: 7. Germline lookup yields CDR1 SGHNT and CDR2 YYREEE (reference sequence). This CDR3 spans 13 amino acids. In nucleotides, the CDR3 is TGTGCCAGCAGCTTGGATAAAGGGCGGGAGCAGTACTTC. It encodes CASSLDKGREQYF.

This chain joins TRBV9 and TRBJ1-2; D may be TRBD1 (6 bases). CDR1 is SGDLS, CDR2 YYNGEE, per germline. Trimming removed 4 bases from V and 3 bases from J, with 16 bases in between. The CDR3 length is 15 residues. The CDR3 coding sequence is TGTGCCAGCAGCCTTCGATCGACAGGAGACTATGGCTACACCTTC. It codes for CASSLRSTGDYGYTF.

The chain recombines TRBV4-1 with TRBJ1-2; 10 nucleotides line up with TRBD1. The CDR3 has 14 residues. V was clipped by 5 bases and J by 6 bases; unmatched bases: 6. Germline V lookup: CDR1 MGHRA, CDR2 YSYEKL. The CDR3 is CASSYGQGVDGYTF. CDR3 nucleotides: TGCGCCAGCAGCTATGGACAGGGGGTCGATGGCTACACCTTC.

The CDR3 reads CASSAPHTSATRPGTDTQYF. The CDR3 DNA follows: TGTGCCAGCAGTGCGCCCCATACTAGCGCCACTCGCCCGGGTACAGATACGCAGTATTTT. The V gene is TRBV27, the J gene TRBJ2-3; TRBD2 aligns across 7 bases. The CDR3 totals 20 residues. Germline V gene sequence: CDR1 MNHEY, CDR2 SMNVEV (reference sequence). J was trimmed by 3 bases and V by 5 bases; bases with no gene match: 23.

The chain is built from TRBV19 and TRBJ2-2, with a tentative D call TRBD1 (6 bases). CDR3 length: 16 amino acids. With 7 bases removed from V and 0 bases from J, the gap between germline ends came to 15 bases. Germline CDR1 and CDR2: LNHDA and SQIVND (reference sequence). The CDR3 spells CASKSRDTSNTGELFF. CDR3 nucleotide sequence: TGTGCCAGTAAAAGTAGGGACACCTCGAACACCGGGGAGCTGTTTTTT.

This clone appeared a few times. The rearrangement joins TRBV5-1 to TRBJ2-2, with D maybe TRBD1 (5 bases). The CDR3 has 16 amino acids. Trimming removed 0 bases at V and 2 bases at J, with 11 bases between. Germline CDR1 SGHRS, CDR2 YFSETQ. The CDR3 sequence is CASSLGETVNTGELFF. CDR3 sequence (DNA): TGCGCCAGCAGCTTGGGCGAGACAGTAAACACCGGGGAGCTGTTTTTT.

The CDR3, as DNA: TGTGCCAGCAGTTTATTCCCTGGGGCCCCCCGCCGTTATGGCTACACCTTC. Translating gives CASSLFPGAPRRYGYTF. The rearrangement joins TRBV27 to TRBJ1-2; D is possibly TRBD1 (5 bases). This CDR3 spans 17 amino acids. V lost 1 base and J lost 5, with 20 bases in between. Per the germline V gene, CDR1 is MNHEY and CDR2 is SMNVEV (reference sequence).

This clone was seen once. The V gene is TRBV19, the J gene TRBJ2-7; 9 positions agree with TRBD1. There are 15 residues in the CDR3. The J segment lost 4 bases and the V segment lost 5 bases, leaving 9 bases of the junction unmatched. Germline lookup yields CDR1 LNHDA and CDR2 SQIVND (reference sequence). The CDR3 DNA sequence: TGTGCCAGTAGTCCTTCCGGGACAGGGACATACGAGCAGTACTTC. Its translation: CASSPSGTGTYEQYF.

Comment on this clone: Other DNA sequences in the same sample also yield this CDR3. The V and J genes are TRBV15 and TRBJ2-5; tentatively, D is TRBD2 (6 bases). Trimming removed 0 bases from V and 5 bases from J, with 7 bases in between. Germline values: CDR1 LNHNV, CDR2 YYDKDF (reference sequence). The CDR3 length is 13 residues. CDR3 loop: CATSRDRGETQYF. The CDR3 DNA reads TGTGCCACCAGCAGAGATCGGGGGGAGACCCAGTACTTC.

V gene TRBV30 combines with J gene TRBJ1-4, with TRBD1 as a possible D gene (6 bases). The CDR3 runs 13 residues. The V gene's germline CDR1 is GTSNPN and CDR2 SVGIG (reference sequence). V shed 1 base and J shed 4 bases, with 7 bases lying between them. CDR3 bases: TGTGCCTGGAGTGGACAGGATAATGAAAAACTGTTTTTT. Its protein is CAWSGQDNEKLFF.

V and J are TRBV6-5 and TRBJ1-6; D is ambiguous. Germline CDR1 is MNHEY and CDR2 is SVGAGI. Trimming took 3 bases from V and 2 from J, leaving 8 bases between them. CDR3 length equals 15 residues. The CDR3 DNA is TGTGCCAGCAGTTATGGGCCAGCCTATAATTCACCCCTCCACTTT. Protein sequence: CASSYGPAYNSPLHF.

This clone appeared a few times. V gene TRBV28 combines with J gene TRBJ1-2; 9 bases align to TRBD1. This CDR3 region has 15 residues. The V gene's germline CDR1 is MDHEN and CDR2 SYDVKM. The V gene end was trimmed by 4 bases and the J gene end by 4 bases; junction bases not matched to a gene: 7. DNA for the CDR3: TGTGCCAGCAGTTACGGGACAGGGAGGGTCTATGGCTACACCTTC. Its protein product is CASSYGTGRVYGYTF.

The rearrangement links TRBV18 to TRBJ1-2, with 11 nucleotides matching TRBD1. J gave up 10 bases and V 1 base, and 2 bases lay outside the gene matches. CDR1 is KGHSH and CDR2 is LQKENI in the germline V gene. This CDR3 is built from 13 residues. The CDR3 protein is CASSPRDRGAYTF. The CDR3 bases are TGTGCCAGCTCACCACGGGACAGGGGGGCCTACACCTTC. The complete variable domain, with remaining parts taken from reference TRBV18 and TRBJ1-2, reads NAGVMQNPRHLVRRRGQEARLRCSPMKGHSHVYWYRQLPEEGLKFMVYLQKENIIDESGMPKERFSAEFPKEGPSILRIQQVVRGDSAAYFCASSPRDRGAYTFGSGTRLTVV.

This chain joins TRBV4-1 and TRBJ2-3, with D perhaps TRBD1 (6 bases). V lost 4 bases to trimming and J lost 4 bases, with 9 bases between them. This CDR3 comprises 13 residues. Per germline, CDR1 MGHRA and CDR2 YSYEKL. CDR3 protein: CASSLRQADTQYF. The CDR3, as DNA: TGCGCCAGCAGCCTAAGACAGGCAGATACGCAGTATTTT.

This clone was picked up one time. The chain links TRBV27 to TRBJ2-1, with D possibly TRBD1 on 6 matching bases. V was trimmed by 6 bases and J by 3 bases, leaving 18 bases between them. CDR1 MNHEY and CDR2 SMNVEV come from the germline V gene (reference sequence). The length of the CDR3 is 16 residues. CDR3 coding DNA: TGTGCCAGCAGGAGGGACACAGCTACTAGCTACAATGAGCAGTTCTTC. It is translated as CASRRDTATSYNEQFF.

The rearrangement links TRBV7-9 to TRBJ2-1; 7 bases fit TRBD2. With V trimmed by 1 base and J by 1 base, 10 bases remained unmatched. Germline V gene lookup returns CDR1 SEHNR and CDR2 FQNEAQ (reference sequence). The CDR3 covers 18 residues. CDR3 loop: CASSLEAGSRLSYNEQFF. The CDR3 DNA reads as TGTGCCAGCAGCTTAGAAGCGGGGTCCCGGCTTTCCTACAATGAGCAGTTCTTC.

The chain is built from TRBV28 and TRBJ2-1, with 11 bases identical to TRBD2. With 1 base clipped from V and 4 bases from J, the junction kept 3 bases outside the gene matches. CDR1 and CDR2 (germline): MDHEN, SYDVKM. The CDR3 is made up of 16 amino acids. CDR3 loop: CASSLFLAGGYNEQFF. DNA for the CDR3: TGTGCCAGCAGTTTATTTCTAGCGGGAGGATACAATGAGCAGTTCTTC.

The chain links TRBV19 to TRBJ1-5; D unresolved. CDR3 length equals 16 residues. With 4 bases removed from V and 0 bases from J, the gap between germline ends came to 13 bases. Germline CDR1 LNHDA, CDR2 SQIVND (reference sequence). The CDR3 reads CASSRLQRYSNQPQHF. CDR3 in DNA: TGTGCCAGTAGTAGGCTGCAACGATATAGCAATCAGCCCCAGCATTTT.

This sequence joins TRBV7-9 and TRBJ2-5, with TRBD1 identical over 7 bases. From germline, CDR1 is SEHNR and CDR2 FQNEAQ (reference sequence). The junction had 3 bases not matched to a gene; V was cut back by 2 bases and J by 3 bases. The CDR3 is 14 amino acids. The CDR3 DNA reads TGTGCCAGCAGCTTAATGGGACAGAAAGAGACCCAGTACTTC. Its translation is CASSLMGQKETQYF.

The CDR3 is CASKSGGYTDTQYF. The CDR3 DNA sequence: TGTGCCAGCAAGAGCGGGGGGTACACGGATACGCAGTATTTT. This sequence joins TRBV2 and TRBJ2-3; 9 bases fit TRBD2. Germline assignment: CDR1 SNHLY and CDR2 FYNNEI. The CDR3 spans 14 residues. The junction had 8 bases not matched to a gene; V was cut back by 7 bases and J by 6 bases. The full variable domain, with the rest looked up from reference TRBV2 and TRBJ2-3, is EPEVTQTPSHQVTQMGQEVILRCVPISNHLYFYWYRQILGQKVEFLVSFYNNEISEKSEIFDDQFSVERPDGSNFTLKIRSTKLEDSAMYFCASKSGGYTDTQYFGPGTRLTVL.

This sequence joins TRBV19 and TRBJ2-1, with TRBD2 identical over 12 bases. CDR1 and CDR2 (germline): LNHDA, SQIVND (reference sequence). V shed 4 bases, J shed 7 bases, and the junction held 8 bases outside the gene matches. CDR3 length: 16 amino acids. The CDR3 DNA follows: TGTGCCAGTAGTACTCAGCGGACTAGCGGGGCTAATGAGCAGTTCTTC. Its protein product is CASSTQRTSGANEQFF.

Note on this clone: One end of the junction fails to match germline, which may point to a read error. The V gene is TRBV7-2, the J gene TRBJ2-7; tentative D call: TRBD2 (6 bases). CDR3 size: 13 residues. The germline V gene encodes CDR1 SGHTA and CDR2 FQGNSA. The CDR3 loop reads CASSRRGSSEQYF. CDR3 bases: TGTGCCAGCAGCCGACGGGGGTCCTCCGAGCAGTACTTC.

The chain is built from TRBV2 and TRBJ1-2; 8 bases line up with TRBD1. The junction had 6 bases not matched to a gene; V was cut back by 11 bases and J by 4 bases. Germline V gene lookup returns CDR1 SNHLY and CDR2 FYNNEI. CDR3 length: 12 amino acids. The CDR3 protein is CARQGQGYGYTF. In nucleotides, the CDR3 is TGTGCCCGACAGGGGCAGGGCTATGGCTACACCTTC.